Following are 10 T cell receptor beta chains from one sample sequenced in a study of OX40 agonist ivuxolimab in advanced cancers. The protocol used for the library was the immunoSEQ multiplex PCR assay. Entries here come from immuneACCESS through TCRdb and include only in-frame sequences with V and J called. Some clones fail to appear in such tables; in the studies checked, an unresolved V gene covers under half of the shortfall, and the cause of the remainder is unknown. Counted in this sample were 91,000 or so clones; more than 75% of them appeared once. Around 2% of the sample comes from the top ten. Sequenced material: CD4+ or CD8+ T cells sorted from blood, taken in a trial of the OX40 agonist ivuxolimab. All receptors derive from an adult with an advanced solid tumor such as melanoma, head and neck, liver or kidney cancer.

The chain uses TRBV5-4 and TRBJ2-1, with 10 bases lining up with TRBD2. The CDR3 is 14 amino acids. V lost 0 bases to trimming and J lost 8 bases; unmatched junction nucleotides: 2. Germline CDR1 reads SGHNT; CDR2 reads YYREEE (reference sequence). The chain's CDR3 is CASSLASGSHEQFF. As DNA, the CDR3 is TGTGCCAGCAGCTTGGCTAGCGGGAGTCATGAGCAGTTCTTC.

This chain connects TRBV7-2 to TRBJ1-3, with unresolved D. Trimming shortened V by 1 base and J by 0 bases, and 7 bases separated the two germline ends. The germline CDR1 and CDR2 sequences are SGHTA and FQGNSA. The CDR3 length is 15 residues. The CDR3 coding sequence is TGTGCCAGCAGCTTAGGAACCCTCTCTGGAAACACCATATATTTT. Encoded protein: CASSLGTLSGNTIYF.

This sequence joins TRBV4-1 and TRBJ1-4; D perhaps matches TRBD1 (5 bases). Germline lookup yields CDR1 MGHRA and CDR2 YSYEKL. V was trimmed by 5 bases and J by 3 bases, leaving 13 bases between them. The CDR3 runs to 15 residues. The CDR3 bases are TGCGCCAGCAGCTCCCGGGACGGTCCTAATGAAAAACTGTTTTTT. Its protein is CASSSRDGPNEKLFF.

The chain is built from TRBV7-3 and TRBJ2-3; D uncertain. CDR1 SGHTA and CDR2 FQGTGA come from the germline V gene. Trimming pared 4 bases from V and 1 base from J, leaving 12 bases between. This CDR3 is built from 15 residues. Here the CDR3 DNA reads TGTGCCAGCAGCTCCGAGAGGACGGGCACAGATACGCAGTATTTT. Protein product: CASSSERTGTDTQYF. Drawing the rest from reference TRBV7-3 and TRBJ2-3, the complete variable domain is GAGVSQTPSNKVTEKGKYVELRCDPISGHTALYWYRQSLGQGPEFLIYFQGTGAADDSGLPNDRFFAVRPEGSVSTLKIQRTERGDSAVYLCASSSERTGTDTQYFGPGTRLTVL.

This chain connects TRBV6-1 to TRBJ1-1, with D hard to call. The CDR3 loop spans 14 amino acids. Germline V gives CDR1 MNHNS, CDR2 SASEGT. Trimming pared 7 bases from V and 10 bases from J, leaving 22 bases between. Here the CDR3 DNA reads TGTGCCAGCACCGTCGGGAACTCGAACATTGCAGCTTTCTTT. This encodes CASTVGNSNIAAFF.

The chain carries TRBV5-1 and TRBJ1-1, with unresolved D. The ends were cut back, 4 bases at V and 1 base at J, with 14 bases in the middle. CDR3 length: 15 residues. Germline V CDR1 and CDR2: SGHRS, YFSETQ. CDR3 in DNA: TGCGCCAGCAGCCTCCCACATGACCAGAACACTGAAGCTTTCTTT. Its translation is CASSLPHDQNTEAFF.

This clone has only a few counts. This rearrangement joins TRBV4-2 to TRBJ1-1; D possibly corresponds to TRBD1 (5 bases). There are 14 residues in the CDR3. V lost 3 bases to trimming and J lost 1 base, with 9 bases between them. Germline V gene lookup returns CDR1 LGHNA and CDR2 YNFKEQ. CDR3 nucleotides: TGTGCCAGCAGCCAGGTCACAGGGAACACTGAAGCTTTCTTT. It translates to CASSQVTGNTEAFF.

The rearrangement uses TRBV27 and TRBJ2-2; 13 positions agree with TRBD2. CDR1 is MNHEY, CDR2 SMNVEV, per germline (reference sequence). Unmatched junction bases numbered 1, after V lost 5 bases and J lost 1 base. The CDR3 totals 16 residues. CDR3 loop: CASSGLAGVNTGELFF. The CDR3 nucleotides are TGTGCCAGCAGTGGACTAGCGGGAGTGAACACCGGGGAGCTGTTTTTT.

The chain employs TRBV7-9 and TRBJ1-2; TRBD1 is a possible D gene (5 bases). The CDR3 length is 15 residues. Germline V gene lookup returns CDR1 SEHNR and CDR2 FQNEAQ (reference sequence). V was shortened by 5 bases and J by 0 bases, with 13 bases between the two germline ends. The CDR3 is CASSPGGSANYGYTF. Here the CDR3 DNA reads TGTGCCAGCAGCCCCGGGGGTTCAGCTAACTATGGCTACACCTTC.

Points on this clone: A junction boundary mismatches the germline segment, possibly from a read error. The V call is TRBV10-3, the J call TRBJ2-7; TRBD1 matches at 9 bases. The CDR3 is 15 residues long. Per the germline V gene, CDR1 is ENHRY and CDR2 is SYGVKD. DNA of the CDR3: TGTGCCATCAGTGAGTCGGGACAGGGCTCCCACGAGCAGTACTTC. Protein: CAISESGQGSHEQYF.